This TCR beta chain was recovered during a study of shared clonotypes between healthy human individuals. The wider study: Donors, aged 18 to 49, were a couple of women and three men. Broader study findings: Among donors, sharing of clonotypes was expected to be affected by sequencing depth.

V lost 4 bases to trimming and J lost 0 bases, with 16 bases between them. The CDR3 is 16 amino acids. Germline V lookup: CDR1 LNHDA, CDR2 SQIVND (reference sequence). Using immunoSEQ multiplex PCR, the repertoire was profiled, and TCRdb retains in-frame clones only, with some absent. Here the sample spans roughly 2.5 million clones, just over 90% being singletons. As concerns this clone: Its target is not known.

The receptor comes from a man between 18 and 35 years old in good health. Sequenced sample: naive CD4+ T cells sorted from blood. Specified subset: CD45RA+ positively selected. The chain recombines TRBV19 with TRBJ2-7; no definite D call. The CDR3 is CASSSKLGASSYEQYF. CDR3 DNA sequence: TGTGCCAGTAGTAGTAAGTTAGGTGCAAGCTCCTACGAGCAGTACTTC. The variable domain in full, with the rest retrieved from reference TRBV19 and TRBJ2-7, is DGGITQSPKYLFRKEGQNVTLSCEQNLNHDAMYWYRQDPGQGLRLIYYSQIVNDFQKGDIAEGYSVSREKKESFPLTVTSAQKNPTAFYLCASSSKLGASSYEQYFGPGTRLTVT.